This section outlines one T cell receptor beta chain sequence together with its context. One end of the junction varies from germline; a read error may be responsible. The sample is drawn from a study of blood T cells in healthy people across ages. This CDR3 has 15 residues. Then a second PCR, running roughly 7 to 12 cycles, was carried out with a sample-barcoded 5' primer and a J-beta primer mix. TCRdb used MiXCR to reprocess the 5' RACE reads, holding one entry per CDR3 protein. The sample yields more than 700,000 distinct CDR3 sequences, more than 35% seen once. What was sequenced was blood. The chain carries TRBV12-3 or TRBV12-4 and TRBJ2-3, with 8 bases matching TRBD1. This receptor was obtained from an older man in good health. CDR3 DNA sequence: TGTGCCAGCAGTTTAAAAGGGACAGGTGGAGATGCGCAGTATTTT. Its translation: CASSLKGTGGDAQYF.